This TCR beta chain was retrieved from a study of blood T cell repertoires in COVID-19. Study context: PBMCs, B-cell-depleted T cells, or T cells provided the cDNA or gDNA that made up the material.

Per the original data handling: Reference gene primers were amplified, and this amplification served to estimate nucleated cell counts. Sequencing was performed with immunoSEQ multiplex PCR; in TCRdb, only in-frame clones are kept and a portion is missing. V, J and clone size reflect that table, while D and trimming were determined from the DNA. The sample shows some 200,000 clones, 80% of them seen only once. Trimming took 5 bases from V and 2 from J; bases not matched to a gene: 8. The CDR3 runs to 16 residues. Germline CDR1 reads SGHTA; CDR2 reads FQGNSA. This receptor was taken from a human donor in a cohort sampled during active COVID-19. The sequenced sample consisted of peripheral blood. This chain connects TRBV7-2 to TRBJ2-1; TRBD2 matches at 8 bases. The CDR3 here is CASSPNPGGAYNEQFF. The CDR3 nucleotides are TGTGCCAGCAGCCCCAACCCCGGGGGGGCCTACAATGAGCAGTTCTTC.